The 8 T cell receptor beta chains below come from one sample, sequenced in a study of T cell repertoires in cytomegalovirus infection. Their recognized antigens are unknown. TCRdb recomputed calls from the reads with MiXCR, one row per CDR3 protein. The table shows around 900,000 distinct CDR3 sequences, with approximately 31% occurring only once. This specimen consisted of cultured CD8+ T cells from PBMCs, obtained from culture after CMV antigen stimulation. These receptors originate from a human donor in good health (CMV status not recorded). Some clones in this sample may be carry-over from other donors' samples.

This chain connects TRBV6-1 to TRBJ2-1; 11 bases are shared with TRBD2. V dropped 7 bases and J dropped 5; count of bases not matched to a gene: 7. The CDR3 extends over 15 amino acids. CDR1 and CDR2 (germline): MNHNS, SASEGT. For the CDR3, the DNA is TGTGCCAGCAAACCAGTAGCGGGGGGGCACAATGAGCAGTTCTTC. Protein: CASKPVAGGHNEQFF.

The rearrangement joins TRBV7-6 to TRBJ2-3; D call uncertain. V gave up 4 bases and J gave up 0 bases, with 8 bases separating them. This CDR3 comprises 14 residues. Germline CDR1 is SGHVS and CDR2 is FNYEAQ. The CDR3 sequence: CASSYTGSTDTQYF. Here the CDR3 DNA reads TGTGCCAGCAGCTACACCGGGAGCACAGATACGCAGTATTTT.

The V and J genes are TRBV14 and TRBJ2-1; D ambiguous. V was cut by 2 bases and J by 7 bases, with 9 bases left in between. The germline V gene encodes CDR1 SGHDN and CDR2 FVKESK. This CDR3 region has 13 residues. The CDR3 bases are TGTGCCAGCAGCCAACGTCCCATGAATGAGCAGTTCTTC. It codes for CASSQRPMNEQFF.

The chain uses TRBV12-5 and TRBJ2-5, with unresolved D. The V end was cut by 1 base, the J end by 3 bases, with 6 bases between. Germline V lookup: CDR1 LGHNT, CDR2 FRNRAP. This CDR3 is 13 amino acids long. CDR3 protein: CASGLDPKETQYF. The CDR3 nucleotides are TGTGCTAGTGGTTTGGATCCTAAAGAGACCCAGTACTTC.

This chain connects TRBV20-1 to TRBJ2-3; 13 nucleotides agree with TRBD2. Germline V CDR1 and CDR2: DFQATT, SNEGSKA (reference sequence). The ends lost 6 bases at V and 4 bases at J; junction bases unmatched: 7. The CDR3 has 15 residues. The CDR3 reads CSATRTSGGPDTQYF. The DNA for the CDR3 is TGCAGTGCCACTAGGACTAGCGGGGGACCAGATACGCAGTATTTT.

J is TRBJ1-1 and V is TRBV12-3 or TRBV12-4; maybe TRBD1 (6 bases). Trimming cost V 3 bases and J 9 bases, with 8 bases left between them. The CDR3 contains 11 residues. CDR3 residues: CASSFQGQAFF. The CDR3 coding sequence is TGTGCCAGCAGTTTCCAGGGGCAAGCTTTCTTT.

This chain links TRBV20-1 with TRBJ2-1, with D possibly TRBD2 on 6 matching bases. The CDR3 runs to 16 residues. Germline V gene lookup returns CDR1 DFQATT and CDR2 SNEGSKA (reference sequence). The V and J ends lost 6 bases and 0 bases respectively, with 18 bases between them. CDR3 sequence (DNA): TGCAGTGCCGTAAACCCTCCCGGGGGCTCCTACAATGAGCAGTTCTTC. This translates into CSAVNPPGGSYNEQFF.

Regarding this clonotype: A much more abundant neighbour one base away suggests this may be a read error. The V gene is TRBV4-1, the J gene TRBJ2-3; maybe TRBD2 (6 bases). V was pared by 0 bases and J by 12 bases, with 13 bases between. The CDR3 is 13 amino acids. The germline V gene has CDR1 MGHRA and CDR2 YSYEKL. The CDR3 reads CASSQDELAKQYF. In DNA form, the CDR3 reads TGCGCCAGCAGCCAAGATGAACTAGCAAAACAGTATTTT.